This TCR beta chain was identified in a study of blood T cell repertoires in COVID-19. The overall study: Collection of acute and convalescent COVID-19 samples took place in the United States, Italy and Spain.

V was cut by 4 bases and J by 4 bases, with 13 bases left in between. The CDR3 has 14 amino acids. Germline values: CDR1 SGHAT, CDR2 FQNNGV. As processed by the authors: Reference gene primer amplification yielded estimated nucleated cell counts. Generated by immunoSEQ multiplex PCR, the TCRdb table keeps only in-frame clones and is missing some. V, J and clone size derive from that table, while D and trimming were established from the DNA sequence. The table includes 150,000 to 160,000 clones, 60% to 85% detected once. Material: peripheral blood. The sequence was collected from a man older than 75 with acute or convalescent COVID-19. The J gene is TRBJ1-1, the V gene TRBV11-2; D is possibly TRBD1 (5 bases). The CDR3, as DNA: TGTGCCAGCAGCTGGTCAGGGTTGGTCACTGAAGCTTTCTTT. It codes for CASSWSGLVTEAFF.